These T cell receptor beta chains were read from a single sample in a study of blood T cell repertoires in COVID-19. The table came from immunoSEQ multiplex PCR; TCRdb's copy has only in-frame clones and leaves some out. The data contain under 200,000 clones, 84% of them singletons. Specimen: PBMCs or T cells enriched from blood (not recorded which). The receptors come from a woman aged 25 to 39 who had been exposed to COVID-19. CDR3s include the opening cysteine and the closing phenylalanine or tryptophan. The D gene is left open where the match is weak. Rows may omit the clone size; those that give it use once, few, many or a size class.

d_gene,j_gene,v_gene,abundance,CDR3nt,CDR3aa
TRBD2,TRBJ2-3,TRBV2,-,TGTGCCAGCAGGAATCGGACTAGTAGAGATACGCAGTATTTT,CASRNRTSRDTQYF
-,TRBJ1-4,TRBV12-3/TRBV12-4,-,TGTGCCAGCCGACGCGGGCTGGGTGAAAAACTGTTTTTT,CASRRGLGEKLFF
TRBD1,TRBJ2-7,TRBV6-5,-,TGTGCCAGCAGACGTCCTGGGACAGGGGCCTCCGAGCAGTACTTC,CASRRPGTGASEQYF
TRBD2,TRBJ2-3,TRBV6-5,once,TGTGCCAGCAGTTACCCGATAGCGGGGAGCACAGATACGCAGTATTTT,CASSYPIAGSTDTQYF
-,TRBJ2-7,TRBV6-5,-,TGTGCCAGCACAACGGAACAGGCGAGCTCCTACGAGCAGTACTTC,CASTTEQASSYEQYF
TRBD2,TRBJ2-3,TRBV5-1,-,TGCGCCAGCAGCTTAAACAGCGGGGGGGCCTTAGATACGCAGTATTTT,CASSLNSGGALDTQYF
-,TRBJ2-3,TRBV30,-,TGTGCCTGGAGTGTACCGAAATACGCGGATACGCAGTATTTT,CAWSVPKYADTQYF
-,TRBJ1-3,TRBV18,-,TGTGCCAGCTCATCCGGGTCCCTGAACACTGGAAACACCATATATTTT,CASSSGSLNTGNTIYF
TRBD1,TRBJ1-6,TRBV6-2/TRBV6-3,-,TGTGCCAGCACCCCACTGACAGACAGGGATTCACCCCTCCACTTT,CASTPLTDRDSPLHF
TRBD1,TRBJ1-4,TRBV7-3,-,TGTGCCAGCAGCTTAAATGGGGCCGGGACAGGGGAAGAAAAACTGTTTTTT,CASSLNGAGTGEEKLFF
TRBD2,TRBJ2-5,TRBV3-1/TRBV3-2,-,TGTGCCAGCAGCCAAGACGTAGCGGGGGGGCGAAAGACCCAGTACTTC,CASSQDVAGGRKTQYF
TRBD1,TRBJ1-1,TRBV29-1,-,TGCAGCGCTAAGACAGGGCAGAACACTGAAGCTTTCTTT,CSAKTGQNTEAFF
-,TRBJ1-3,TRBV5-1,-,TGCGCCAGCAGCTTGGATGTAATTAGACAGGCTGGAAACACCATATATTTT,CASSLDVIRQAGNTIYF
-,TRBJ2-7,TRBV12-5,-,TGTGCTAGTGCCGGCGACAGCCCAACTGCCTACGAGCAGTACTTC,CASAGDSPTAYEQYF
-,TRBJ2-5,TRBV7-9,-,TGTGCCAGCAGCTTAGATCTGTCCCAAGAGACCCAGTACTTC,CASSLDLSQETQYF
-,TRBJ1-4,TRBV9,few,TGTGCCAGCAGCGGCGGGGAGGTGGGTGAAAAACTGTTTTTT,CASSGGEVGEKLFF
TRBD1,TRBJ1-6,TRBV25-1,-,TGTGCCAGCAGTGTAGGGACAGGGGGAAATTCACCCCTCCACTTT,CASSVGTGGNSPLHF
-,TRBJ1-2,TRBV5-6,once,TGTGCCAGCAGCTTGGGTGGGAGAAACTATGGCTACACCTTC,CASSLGGRNYGYTF
TRBD1,TRBJ1-1,TRBV11-2,once,TGTGCCAGCAGCTTAGATCTCTCAGGGGGCGAGGGTGAAGCTTTCTTT,CASSLDLSGGEGEAFF
-,TRBJ2-1,TRBV3-1/TRBV3-2,-,TGTGCCAGCAGCAGGGGTGGGAATGAGCAGTTCTTC,CASSRGGNEQFF
TRBD2,TRBJ2-4,TRBV27,once,TGTGCCAGCAGACGGGGGGGAGGGGCTAAAAACATTCAGTACTTC,CASRRGGGAKNIQYF
TRBD2,TRBJ2-7,TRBV4-1,-,TGCGCCAGCAGCCAAGCTTGGACTAGCGGGGACTACGAGCAGTACTTC,CASSQAWTSGDYEQYF
-,TRBJ2-2,TRBV27,-,TGTGCCACCTCCCGATGGGGAGGGAACACCGGGGAGCTGTTTTTT,CATSRWGGNTGELFF
TRBD1,TRBJ1-6,TRBV30,-,TGTGCCTTTTCAGGACAGGAGGATTCACCCCTCCACTTT,CAFSGQEDSPLHF
TRBD1,TRBJ2-4,TRBV7-2,-,TGTGCCAGCAGCTTAGAGGCCCCACAGGGGAAGGGAGCCAAAAACATTCAGTACTTC,CASSLEAPQGKGAKNIQYF
TRBD1,TRBJ2-7,TRBV10-1,-,TGCGCCAGCTCGGGACAGGGGATTTGGAGTTATTTTTGGGGAATTGGCGAGCAGTACTTC,CASSGQGIWSYFWGIGEQYF
TRBD1,TRBJ1-3,TRBV6-1,-,TGTGCCAGCAGTGGGGGGACAGGACGGAGGATTGGAAACACCATATATTTT,CASSGGTGRRIGNTIYF
TRBD1,TRBJ2-2,TRBV7-9,once,TGTGCCAGCAGCTCACAGGGGACCAACACCGGGGAGCTGTTTTTT,CASSSQGTNTGELFF
TRBD2,TRBJ2-3,TRBV28,-,TGTGCCAGTCAACCGGGGACTAGCGGGGGACCAGATACGCAGTATTTT,CASQPGTSGGPDTQYF
TRBD1,TRBJ2-3,TRBV7-9,-,TGTGCCAGCAGTTTGACAGGGATTGCGGATACGCAGTATTTT,CASSLTGIADTQYF
-,TRBJ1-1,TRBV6-4,few,TGTGCCACCTCACAGGAAGAGAACACTGAAGCTTTCTTT,CATSQEENTEAFF
-,TRBJ2-7,TRBV20-1,-,TGCAGTGCTAGAGGTCCCGGGCAGTACTTC,CSARGPGQYF
-,TRBJ1-2,TRBV6-5,-,TGTGCCAGCAGGGGACTTTATGGCTACACCTTC,CASRGLYGYTF
-,TRBJ1-4,TRBV5-5,-,TGTGCCAGCAGCTTGGGTTGGCGGGCTAATGAAAAACTGTTTTTT,CASSLGWRANEKLFF
-,TRBJ2-3,TRBV24-1,-,TGTGCCACCAGTGATTTCCAGGGAAGCACAGATACGCAGTATTTT,CATSDFQGSTDTQYF
-,TRBJ1-5,TRBV6-5,once,TGTGCCAGCAGTGACTCCGGGGGGGGGCAGCCCCAGCATTTT,CASSDSGGGQPQHF
-,TRBJ1-2,TRBV7-9,-,TGTGCCAGCAGGGGACGGGGGTTCAGCTACACCTTC,CASRGRGFSYTF
-,TRBJ2-2,TRBV5-1,-,TGCGCCAGCAGCAAGGGCATGGGGCCCGGGGAGCTGTTTTTT,CASSKGMGPGELFF
-,TRBJ1-2,TRBV7-6,-,TGTGCCAGCAGCTTAGGTTATCAGTATGGCTACACCTTC,CASSLGYQYGYTF
TRBD1,TRBJ1-6,TRBV2,-,TGTGCCAGCAGTGTAACCAAGGACAGGGAGGTTTGGAATTCACCCCTCCACTTT,CASSVTKDREVWNSPLHF
-,TRBJ1-4,TRBV6-1,once,TGTGCCAGCAGTGAACTGCGGTTAAGGTCGGGTGAAAAACTGTTTTTT,CASSELRLRSGEKLFF
-,TRBJ1-1,TRBV7-9,-,TGTGCCAGCAGCTTAGCAGGGGCAGCCAATGAAGCTTTCTTT,CASSLAGAANEAFF
TRBD1,TRBJ1-4,TRBV5-5,-,TGTGCCAGCAGCAAAGGACAGGGGGCACGGGATGAAAAACTGTTTTTT,CASSKGQGARDEKLFF
-,TRBJ1-1,TRBV6-5,-,TGTGCCAGCAGTCCCCAGGGTGCGTACACTGAAGCTTTCTTT,CASSPQGAYTEAFF
-,TRBJ2-7,TRBV7-9,-,TGTGCCAGCAGCCTAGATCGCAGGGAAGGGGAGCAGTACTTC,CASSLDRREGEQYF
-,TRBJ1-5,TRBV6-4,few,TGTGCCAGACTCCATCAGCCCCAGCATTTT,CARLHQPQHF
TRBD1,TRBJ1-1,TRBV5-6,-,TGTGCCAGCACCCCTGGGACAGGGAGGTACACTGAAGCTTTCTTT,CASTPGTGRYTEAFF